One sample yielded the 18 T cell receptor beta chains listed below, sequenced in a study of blood T cells in healthy people across ages. The use of a sample-barcoded 5' primer and a J-beta primer mix characterized a second PCR of about 7 to 12 cycles. TCRdb re-called the 5' RACE reads through MiXCR, storing one row per CDR3 protein. Of around 900,000 distinct CDR3 sequences listed, under 35% are singletons. The material sequenced was blood. Every receptor here comes from a woman of 80 years or more in good health.

This clonotype was picked up a small number of times. CDR3 amino acids: CASSPSGQAVNTEAFF. The CDR3 nucleotides are TGTGCCAGCTCACCGTCGGGACAGGCGGTGAACACTGAAGCTTTCTTT. This chain links TRBV18 with TRBJ1-1; TRBD1 agrees at 8 bases. With V trimmed by 3 bases and J by 0 bases, 6 bases remained unmatched. Germline lookup yields CDR1 KGHSH and CDR2 LQKENI. This CDR3 is built from 16 residues.

This chain joins TRBV12-3 or TRBV12-4 and TRBJ2-3, with D unclear. The CDR3 covers 15 residues. V lost 0 bases to trimming and J lost 0 bases, with 7 bases between them. Written as DNA, the CDR3 is TGTGCCAGCAGTTTAGCGAGACTCAGCACAGATACGCAGTATTTT. Protein: CASSLARLSTDTQYF.

This sequence joins TRBV6-2 or TRBV6-3 and TRBJ1-6; D call uncertain. The V and J ends lost 2 bases and 0 bases respectively, with 8 bases between them. The length of the CDR3 is 16 residues. Germline CDR1 MNHEY, CDR2 SVGEGT. The CDR3 here is CASSYTASSYNSPLHF. Here the CDR3 DNA reads TGTGCCAGCAGTTACACAGCGAGCTCCTATAATTCACCCCTCCACTTT.

This clonotype was detected many times. DNA for the CDR3: TGTGCCAGCAGTTTAGGGACCTTTGGTGAGCAGTTCTTC. It encodes CASSLGTFGEQFF. The chain couples TRBV12-3 or TRBV12-4 to TRBJ2-1; D not certain. V was trimmed by 1 base and J by 9 bases, leaving 10 bases between them. The CDR3 loop spans 13 amino acids.

The chain is built from TRBV3-1 and TRBJ2-6, with D possibly being TRBD2 (7 bases). With 2 bases removed from V and 2 bases from J, the gap between germline ends came to 19 bases. Germline V gene lookup returns CDR1 LGHDT and CDR2 YNNKEL (reference sequence). The CDR3 totals 19 residues. The CDR3: CASSQYGGRLEAGANVLTF. CDR3 in DNA: TGTGCCAGCAGCCAATACGGGGGGCGCCTGGAGGCTGGGGCCAACGTCCTGACTTTC.

This clonotype was seen repeatedly, ten times or more. This chain joins TRBV7-2 and TRBJ1-2; the D is unclear. Trimming left V 1 base short and J 1 base short, with 7 bases between. The CDR3 length is 14 residues. In germline, CDR1 is SGHTA, CDR2 FQGNSA. The CDR3 sequence: CASSLVNSNYGYTF. DNA for the CDR3: TGTGCCAGCAGCTTAGTTAACAGTAACTATGGCTACACCTTC.

This clonotype was observed at least ten times. This chain connects TRBV10-2 to TRBJ2-3, with D possibly being TRBD1 or TRBD2 (6 bases each). Trimming removed 1 base from V and 2 bases from J, with 13 bases in between. Germline lookup yields CDR1 WSHSY and CDR2 SAAADI. There are 16 residues in the CDR3. DNA for the CDR3: TGCGCCAGCAGTGAGTTTGTGGGGGGCCACACAGATACGCAGTATTTT. Protein: CASSEFVGGHTDTQYF.

J is TRBJ1-5 and V is TRBV6-5, with no clear D. This CDR3 is built from 15 residues. Germline loops: CDR1 MNHEY, CDR2 SVGAGI. V lost 6 bases and J lost 3, with 15 bases in between. For the CDR3, the DNA is TGTGCCAGCAGGACCGGGATCTCCCCCAATCAGCCCCAGCATTTT. It specifies CASRTGISPNQPQHF.

This clonotype appeared many times. V usage is TRBV5-6 and J usage is TRBJ2-7; TRBD2 aligns across 8 bases. With V trimmed by 4 bases and J by 3 bases, 6 bases remained unmatched. The CDR3 totals 14 residues. Looked up from germline, CDR1 is SGHDT and CDR2 is YYEEEE. CDR3: CASSTAGVIYEQYF. The CDR3 nucleotides are TGTGCCAGCAGCACAGCGGGGGTAATCTACGAGCAGTACTTC.

This clonotype has just one count. This may be a read error: a much more frequent sequence differs by one nucleotide. The chain employs TRBV5-1 and TRBJ1-2; no clear D gene. Trimming removed 0 bases at V and 0 bases at J, with 18 bases between. The V gene's germline CDR1 is SGHRS and CDR2 YFSETQ. The CDR3 runs to 18 residues. Here the CDR3 DNA reads TGCGCCAGCAGCTTGGGTTTGGGTCAGGCCCCAGCTAACTATGGCTACACCTTC. Protein: CASSLGLGQAPANYGYTF.

The rearrangement joins TRBV6-6 to TRBJ1-5; TRBD1 agrees at 9 bases. There are 16 residues in the CDR3. Germline V gene lookup returns CDR1 MNHNY and CDR2 SVGAGI (reference sequence). V shed 6 bases, J shed 0 bases, and the junction held 6 bases outside the gene matches. CDR3 DNA sequence: TGTGCCAGCAGGTCACCGGGACAGGGTAGCAATCAGCCCCAGCATTTT. It is translated as CASRSPGQGSNQPQHF.

This clonotype appeared many times. The chain employs TRBV12-3 or TRBV12-4 and TRBJ1-2, with D possibly matching TRBD1 (6 bases). The CDR3 has 14 residues. V lost 3 bases and J 2 bases, leaving 10 bases between the germline ends. The CDR3 region has the DNA TGTGCCAGCAGTTTGCCAGGGGCGAACTATGGCTACACCTTC. Encoded protein: CASSLPGANYGYTF.

The genes are TRBV5-1 and TRBJ1-2; the D gene is possibly TRBD1 (6 bases). Looked up from germline, CDR1 is SGHRS and CDR2 is YFSETQ. V lost 1 base, J lost 0 bases, and 13 bases lay in between. The CDR3 covers 16 residues. This CDR3 is CASSLWAGVSNYGYTF. The DNA of the CDR3 is TGCGCCAGCAGCTTGTGGGCAGGGGTATCTAACTATGGCTACACCTTC.

V and J are TRBV5-6 and TRBJ2-1; 14 bases fit TRBD2. Germline V gives CDR1 SGHDT, CDR2 YYEEEE. J lost 3 bases, V lost 0 bases, and 2 bases had no gene match. There are 17 residues in the CDR3. The CDR3 region is CASSLGLAGGIYNEQFF. As DNA, the CDR3 is TGTGCCAGCAGCTTGGGACTAGCGGGGGGGATCTACAATGAGCAGTTCTTC.

With respect to this clonotype: The junction and the germline gene differ at one end; a read error may be behind it. This rearrangement joins TRBV11-2 to TRBJ2-1, with 8 bases aligning to TRBD2. The CDR3 runs 17 residues. Germline V gene lookup returns CDR1 SGHAT and CDR2 FQNNGV. CDR3 bases: TGTGCCAGCAGCCCTACAGTGAGCGGGGGAGTTTACAATGGGCAGTTCTTC. Its protein is CASSPTVSGGVYNGQFF. The full variable domain, with the rest looked up from reference TRBV11-2 and TRBJ2-1, is EAGVAQSPRYKIIEKRQSVAFWCNPISGHATLYWYQQILGQGPKLLIQFQNNGVVDDSQLPKDRFSAERLKGVDSTLKIQPAKLEDSAVYLCASSPTVSGGVYNGQFFGPGTRLTVL.

Worth noting for this clonotype: A much more abundant neighbour one base away suggests this may be a read error. The chain couples TRBV20-1 to TRBJ1-2; 9 bases line up with TRBD1. Germline V CDR1 and CDR2: DFQATT, SNEGSKA (reference sequence). The CDR3 consists of 16 residues. In DNA, the CDR3 is TGCAGTGCTACCACCACCGGGACAGGGAAGGACTATGGCTGCACCTTC. It yields the protein CSATTTGTGKDYGCTF.

This sequence joins TRBV6-6 and TRBJ1-3; no clear D. CDR1 and CDR2 from the germline V gene are MNHNY and SVGAGI (reference sequence). Trimming stripped 6 bases from V and 0 bases from J, with 6 bases between. The CDR3 contains 13 residues. The CDR3 region has the DNA TGTGCCAGCAGGGGCGGCTCTGGAAACACCATATATTTT. This gives the protein CASRGGSGNTIYF.

This chain uses TRBV12-5 with TRBJ2-1, with D possibly being TRBD2 (5 bases). This CDR3 spans 13 amino acids. The V gene lost 5 bases and the J gene lost 6 bases, with 11 bases spanning the gap. CDR1 and CDR2 from the germline V gene are LGHNT and FRNRAP. The CDR3 nucleotides are TGTGCTAGTGGTCTAGACGCGGGCAATGAGCAGTTCTTC. This sequence encodes CASGLDAGNEQFF.